A single sample is the source of the 21 T cell receptor beta chains below, sequenced in a study of blood T cell repertoires in COVID-19. Some clones are missing from TCRdb's copy, which holds only in-frame ones; the method was immunoSEQ multiplex PCR. The repertoire has about 250,000 clones, under 90% of them found once; the top ten carry about 0.94%. Specimen: peripheral blood. These receptors originate from a middle-aged woman who had recovered from COVID-19.

This clone appeared a single time. The chain employs TRBV5-4 and TRBJ1-2; 8 bases line up with TRBD1. The CDR3 contains 15 residues. Germline trimming cut 4 bases from V and 2 bases from J; bases unmatched to any gene: 7. CDR1 and CDR2 from the germline V gene are SGHNT and YYREEE (reference sequence). DNA of the CDR3: TGTGCCAGCAGCCTTGAGGACAGGGCCAACTATGGCTACACCTTC. Translated, it gives CASSLEDRANYGYTF.

In DNA, the CDR3 is TGCGCCAGCAGCATTAGCGGGTTAGGTCACAATGAGCAGTTCTTC. Translating it yields CASSISGLGHNEQFF. The V gene is TRBV5-1, the J gene TRBJ2-1; 7 bases match TRBD2. The V gene end was trimmed by 4 bases and the J gene end by 5 bases; junction bases not matched to a gene: 9. The length of the CDR3 is 15 residues. Germline CDR1 reads SGHRS; CDR2 reads YFSETQ. The complete variable domain, with remaining parts taken from reference TRBV5-1 and TRBJ2-1, reads KAGVTQTPRYLIKTRGQQVTLSCSPISGHRSVSWYQQTPGQGLQFLFEYFSETQRNKGNFPGRFSGRQFSNSRSEMNVSTLELGDSALYLCASSISGLGHNEQFFGPGTRLTVL.

The J gene is TRBJ2-5, the V gene TRBV19; D not certain. V shed 5 bases and J shed 5 bases, with 6 bases lying between them. The germline V gene encodes CDR1 LNHDA and CDR2 SQIVND (reference sequence). The CDR3 sequence is 11 residues long. The CDR3 bases are TGTGCCAGTAGTGGCCGTGAGACCCAGTACTTC. It encodes CASSGRETQYF.

This clone was detected a few times. The chain has TRBV11-2 and TRBJ2-7; D remains ambiguous. This CDR3 is 11 amino acids long. Per germline, CDR1 SGHAT and CDR2 FQNNGV. Deletions cut 3 bases from V and 3 bases from J, with 3 bases between. CDR3 DNA: TGTGCCAGCAGCTTCAGCTACGAGCAGTACTTC. It translates to CASSFSYEQYF.

This chain joins TRBV10-3 and TRBJ2-7; TRBD1 is a possible D gene (5 bases). Germline lookup yields CDR1 ENHRY and CDR2 SYGVKD. V lost 3 bases to trimming and J lost 7 bases, with 13 bases between them. The CDR3 consists of 13 residues. The CDR3: CAISDMGLGEQYF. DNA for the CDR3: TGTGCCATCAGTGATATGGGGCTAGGGGAGCAGTACTTC.

The chain uses TRBV6-6 and TRBJ2-6; D is perhaps TRBD1 (6 bases). Germline values: CDR1 MNHNY, CDR2 SVGAGI (reference sequence). This CDR3 comprises 15 residues. V was cut by 5 bases and J by 0 bases, with 8 bases left in between. The chain's CDR3 is CASSQTGSGANVLTF. CDR3 nucleotides: TGTGCCAGCAGTCAGACAGGCTCTGGGGCCAACGTCCTGACTTTC.

The chain couples TRBV2 to TRBJ1-2; possible D gene TRBD1, 5 bases. V lost 1 base and J lost 0, with 12 bases in between. CDR3 length: 16 residues. Germline CDR1 is SNHLY and CDR2 is FYNNEI. CDR3 amino acids: CASSEGRVSPNYGYTF. The CDR3 coding sequence is TGTGCCAGCAGTGAAGGCAGGGTAAGCCCTAACTATGGCTACACCTTC.

This chain connects TRBV2 to TRBJ2-1, with D unclear. Germline-derived CDR1 and CDR2 are SNHLY and FYNNEI. This CDR3 comprises 14 residues. V was pared by 2 bases and J by 7 bases, with 12 bases between. The CDR3 nucleotides are TGTGCCAGCAGTGAACCCCTAGTTGGGAATGAGCAGTTCTTC. Protein: CASSEPLVGNEQFF.

The V call is TRBV5-1, the J call TRBJ2-3; 7 bases fit TRBD1. Per germline, CDR1 SGHRS and CDR2 YFSETQ. This CDR3 comprises 16 residues. Unmatched junction bases numbered 8, after V lost 4 bases and J lost 0 bases. The CDR3 region is CASSRRQGTSTDTQYF. The CDR3 DNA is TGCGCCAGCAGCCGTCGACAGGGAACTAGCACAGATACGCAGTATTTT. The variable domain in full, with the rest retrieved from reference TRBV5-1 and TRBJ2-3, is KAGVTQTPRYLIKTRGQQVTLSCSPISGHRSVSWYQQTPGQGLQFLFEYFSETQRNKGNFPGRFSGRQFSNSRSEMNVSTLELGDSALYLCASSRRQGTSTDTQYFGPGTRLTVL.

This sequence joins TRBV10-3 and TRBJ2-3; 8 nucleotides match TRBD2. V lost 4 bases, J lost 0 bases, and 3 bases stayed unmatched. The CDR3 covers 15 residues. Germline CDR1 reads ENHRY; CDR2 reads SYGVKD. This CDR3 is CAISAERGSTDTQYF. CDR3 DNA sequence: TGTGCCATCAGTGCGGAGCGGGGGAGCACAGATACGCAGTATTTT.

The chain has TRBV7-2 and TRBJ2-5; TRBD2 matches 8 bases. The CDR3 contains 16 residues. Germline loops: CDR1 SGHTA, CDR2 FQGNSA. V lost 1 base to trimming and J lost 3 bases; unmatched junction nucleotides: 7. CDR3 amino acids: CASSLGWVAGKETQYF. As DNA, the CDR3 is TGTGCCAGCAGCTTAGGTTGGGTAGCGGGAAAAGAGACCCAGTACTTC. The full variable domain, its missing parts supplied by reference TRBV7-2 and TRBJ2-5, is GAGVSQSPSNKVTEKGKDVELRCDPISGHTALYWYRQSLGQGLEFLIYFQGNSAPDKSGLPSDRFSAERTGGSVSTLTIQRTQQEDSAVYLCASSLGWVAGKETQYFGPGTRLLVL.

The V call is TRBV19, the J call TRBJ1-3, with D possibly matching TRBD1 (5 bases). CDR1 is LNHDA, CDR2 SQIVND, per germline (reference sequence). V lost 3 bases and J lost 0, with 12 bases in between. This CDR3 has 16 residues. CDR3 residues: CASSMGRGGSGNTIYF. The DNA for the CDR3 is TGTGCCAGTAGTATGGGGCGAGGTGGCTCTGGAAACACCATATATTTT.

The chain uses TRBV9 and TRBJ2-3; unclear D gene. Germline V gene sequence: CDR1 SGDLS, CDR2 YYNGEE. V was pared by 3 bases and J by 6 bases, with 8 bases between. This CDR3 region has 12 residues. The CDR3 here is CASSETGDTQYF. The DNA of the CDR3 is TGTGCCAGCAGCGAAACGGGTGATACGCAGTATTTT. Combining the CDR3 with reference TRBV9 and TRBJ2-3 gives the whole variable domain DSGVTQTPKHLITATGQRVTLRCSPRSGDLSVYWYQQSLDQGLQFLIQYYNGEERAKGNILERFSAQQFPDLHSELNLSSLELGDSALYFCASSETGDTQYFGPGTRLTVL.

This chain links TRBV10-3 with TRBJ2-3; D is ambiguous. V was shortened by 2 bases and J by 6 bases, with 9 bases between the two germline ends. The V gene's germline CDR1 is ENHRY and CDR2 SYGVKD. This CDR3 has 13 amino acids. The CDR3 sequence is CAISEAVEDTQYF. CDR3 coding DNA: TGTGCCATCAGTGAGGCGGTAGAGGATACGCAGTATTTT.

This clone came up a few times. This chain uses TRBV5-1 with TRBJ2-1, with 7 nucleotides matching TRBD2. The germline gives CDR1 SGHRS, CDR2 YFSETQ. The junction had 5 bases not matched to a gene; V was cut back by 0 bases and J by 5 bases. The CDR3 runs 15 residues. The CDR3 reads CASSLVLAENNEQFF. CDR3 nucleotide sequence: TGCGCCAGCAGCTTGGTCCTAGCGGAAAACAATGAGCAGTTCTTC.

V and J are TRBV5-1 and TRBJ2-1, with TRBD2 matching over 9 bases. Germline values: CDR1 SGHRS, CDR2 YFSETQ. This CDR3 comprises 15 residues. V dropped 1 base and J dropped 5; count of bases not matched to a gene: 4. The CDR3 sequence is CASSLMASGNNEQFF. In DNA, the CDR3 is TGCGCCAGCAGCTTGATGGCTAGCGGGAACAATGAGCAGTTCTTC.

This chain connects TRBV9 to TRBJ2-5; 8 positions match TRBD1. The junction had 12 bases not matched to a gene; V was cut back by 3 bases and J by 5 bases. CDR3 size: 16 residues. The germline CDR1 and CDR2 sequences are SGDLS and YYNGEE. The CDR3 loop is CASSAPGQAMRETQYF. CDR3 DNA sequence: TGTGCCAGCAGCGCACCGGGACAGGCAATGCGGGAGACCCAGTACTTC.

The chain uses TRBV27 and TRBJ2-1; D may be TRBD1 (5 bases). The CDR3 extends over 14 amino acids. The germline V and J ends were trimmed by 0 bases and 7 bases, with 10 bases remaining between them. Per germline, CDR1 MNHEY and CDR2 SMNVEV (reference sequence). This CDR3 is CASSLSMGPNEQFF. DNA for the CDR3: TGTGCCAGCAGTTTATCGATGGGGCCAAATGAGCAGTTCTTC.

The genes are TRBV5-1 and TRBJ2-5, with D possibly matching TRBD2 (6 bases). The CDR3 consists of 11 residues. Per the germline V gene, CDR1 is SGHRS and CDR2 is YFSETQ. The germline V and J ends were trimmed by 7 bases and 2 bases, with 6 bases remaining between them. This CDR3 reads CASRGQETQYF. Written as DNA, the CDR3 is TGCGCCAGCCGGGGGCAAGAGACCCAGTACTTC.

The chain recombines TRBV7-8 with TRBJ2-1; no clear D gene. Trimming stripped 3 bases from V and 7 bases from J, with 4 bases between. The CDR3 extends over 11 amino acids. Germline V gene data show CDR1 as SGHVS and CDR2 as FQNEAQ. CDR3 in amino acids: CASSFLNEQFF. The CDR3 DNA reads TGTGCCAGCAGCTTCCTTAATGAGCAGTTCTTC.

The gene calls are TRBV27 and TRBJ2-3; 11 nucleotides agree with TRBD2. CDR1 and CDR2 from the germline V gene are MNHEY and SMNVEV (reference sequence). V shed 3 bases and J 0 bases; nucleotides not matched to a gene: 5. The CDR3 loop spans 17 amino acids. CDR3 sequence reads: CASSFDRTSGSTDTQYF. The CDR3 DNA reads TGTGCCAGCAGTTTTGATCGGACTAGCGGGAGCACAGATACGCAGTATTTT.